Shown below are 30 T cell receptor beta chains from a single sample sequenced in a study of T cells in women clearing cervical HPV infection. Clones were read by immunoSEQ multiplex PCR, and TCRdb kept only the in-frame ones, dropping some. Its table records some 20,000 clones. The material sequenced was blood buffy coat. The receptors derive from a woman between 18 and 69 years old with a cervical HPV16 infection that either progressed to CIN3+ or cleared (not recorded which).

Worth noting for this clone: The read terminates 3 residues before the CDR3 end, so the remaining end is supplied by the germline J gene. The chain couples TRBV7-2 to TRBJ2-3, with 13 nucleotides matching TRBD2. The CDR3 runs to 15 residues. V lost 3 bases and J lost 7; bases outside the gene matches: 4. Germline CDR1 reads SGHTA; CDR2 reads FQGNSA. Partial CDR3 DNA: TGTGCCAGCAGCTTGTGGACTAGCGGGGGAAATACG. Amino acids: CASSLWTSGGNT. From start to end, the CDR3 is CASSLWTSGGNTQYF.

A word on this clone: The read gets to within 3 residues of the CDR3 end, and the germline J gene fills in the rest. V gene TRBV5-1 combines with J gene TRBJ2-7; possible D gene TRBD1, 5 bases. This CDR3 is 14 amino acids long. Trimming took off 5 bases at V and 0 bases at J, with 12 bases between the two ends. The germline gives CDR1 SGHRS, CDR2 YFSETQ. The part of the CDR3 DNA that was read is TGCGCCAGCAGAGGGGTGACGGCCTCCTACGAG. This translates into CASRGVTASYE. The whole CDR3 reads CASRGVTASYEQYF.

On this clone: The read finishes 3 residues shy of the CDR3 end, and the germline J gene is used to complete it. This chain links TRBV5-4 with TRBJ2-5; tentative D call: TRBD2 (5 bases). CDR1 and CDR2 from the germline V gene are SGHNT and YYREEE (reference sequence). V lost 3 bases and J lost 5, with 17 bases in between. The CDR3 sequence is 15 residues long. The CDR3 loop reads CASSSEGGPGETQYF. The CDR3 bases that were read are TGTGCCAGCAGCTCCGAGGGCGGGCCGGGGGAGACC.

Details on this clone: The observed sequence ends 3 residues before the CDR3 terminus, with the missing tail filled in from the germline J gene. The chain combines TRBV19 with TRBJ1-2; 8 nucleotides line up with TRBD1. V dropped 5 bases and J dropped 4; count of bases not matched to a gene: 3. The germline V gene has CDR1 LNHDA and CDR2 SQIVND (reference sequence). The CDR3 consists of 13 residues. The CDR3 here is CASSSDRGYGYTF. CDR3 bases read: TGTGCCAGTAGTTCCGACAGGGGCTATGGC. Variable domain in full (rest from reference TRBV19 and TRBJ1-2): DGGITQSPKYLFRKEGQNVTLSCEQNLNHDAMYWYRQDPGQGLRLIYYSQIVNDFQKGDIAEGYSVSREKKESFPLTVTSAQKNPTAFYLCASSSDRGYGYTFGSGTRLTVV.

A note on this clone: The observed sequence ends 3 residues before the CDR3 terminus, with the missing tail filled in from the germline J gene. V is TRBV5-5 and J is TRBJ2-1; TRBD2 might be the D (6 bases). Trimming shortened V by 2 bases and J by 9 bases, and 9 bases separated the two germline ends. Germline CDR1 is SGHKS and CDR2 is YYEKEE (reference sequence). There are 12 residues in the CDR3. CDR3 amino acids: CASSFAGSEQFF. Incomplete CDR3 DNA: TGTGCCAGCAGCTTTGCGGGATCTGAG.

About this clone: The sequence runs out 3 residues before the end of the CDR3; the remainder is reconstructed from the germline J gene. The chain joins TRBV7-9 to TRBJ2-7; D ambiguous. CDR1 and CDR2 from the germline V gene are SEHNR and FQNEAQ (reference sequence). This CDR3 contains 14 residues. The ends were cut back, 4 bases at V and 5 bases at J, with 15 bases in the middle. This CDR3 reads CASSSDILVNEQYF. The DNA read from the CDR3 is TGTGCCAGCAGCTCTGACATCCTCGTCAACGAG.

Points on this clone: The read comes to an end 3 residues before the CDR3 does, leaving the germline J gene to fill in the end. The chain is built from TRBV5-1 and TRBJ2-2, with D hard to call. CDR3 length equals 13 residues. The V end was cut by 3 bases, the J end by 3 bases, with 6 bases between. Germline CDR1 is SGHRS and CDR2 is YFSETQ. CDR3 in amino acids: CASSSQDTGELFF. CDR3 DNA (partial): TGCGCCAGCAGCTCGCAGGACACCGGGGAG.

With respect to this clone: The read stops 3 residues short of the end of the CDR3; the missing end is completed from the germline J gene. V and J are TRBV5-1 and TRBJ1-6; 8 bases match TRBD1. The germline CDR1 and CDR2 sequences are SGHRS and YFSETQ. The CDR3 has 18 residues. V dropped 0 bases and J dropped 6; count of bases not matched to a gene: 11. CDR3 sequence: CASSLEYRGFRGNSPLHF. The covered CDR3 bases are TGCGCCAGCAGCTTGGAATACAGGGGGTTCAGGGGTAATTCACCC.

CDR3 residues: CASSQGQAMAYEQYF. The part of the CDR3 DNA that was read is TGCGCCAGCAGCCAAGGGCAGGCGATGGCCTACGAG. The chain recombines TRBV4-1 with TRBJ2-7; D remains ambiguous. The observed sequence ends 3 residues before the CDR3 terminus, with the missing tail filled in from the germline J gene. Trimming shortened V by 1 base and J by 2 bases, and 12 bases separated the two germline ends. The germline V gene encodes CDR1 MGHRA and CDR2 YSYEKL. This CDR3 has 15 amino acids.

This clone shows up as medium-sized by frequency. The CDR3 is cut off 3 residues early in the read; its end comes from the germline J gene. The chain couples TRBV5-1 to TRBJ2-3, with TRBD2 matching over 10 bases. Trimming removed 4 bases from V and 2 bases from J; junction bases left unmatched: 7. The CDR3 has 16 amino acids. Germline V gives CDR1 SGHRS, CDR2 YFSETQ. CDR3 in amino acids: CASSIKRGGNTDTQYF. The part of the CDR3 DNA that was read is TGCGCCAGCAGCATAAAGCGGGGGGGGAACACAGATACG.

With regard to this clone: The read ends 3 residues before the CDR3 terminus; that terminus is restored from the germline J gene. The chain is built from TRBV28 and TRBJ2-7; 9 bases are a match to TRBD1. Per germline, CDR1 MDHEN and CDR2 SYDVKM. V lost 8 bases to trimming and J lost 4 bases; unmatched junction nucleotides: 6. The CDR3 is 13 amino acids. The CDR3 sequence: CASLSGQGYEQYF. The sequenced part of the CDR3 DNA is TGTGCCAGCTTATCGGGACAGGGTTACGAG.

Incomplete CDR3 DNA: TGTGCCAGCAGCGCCCAATGGTGGACAGGGGGTGCCGGGGAG. Its translation is CASSAQWWTGGAGE. The full CDR3 sequence reads CASSAQWWTGGAGELFF. The V call is TRBV9, the J call TRBJ2-2; TRBD1 matches 10 bases. Coverage ceases 3 residues before the CDR3 finishes, and the germline J gene fills in the end. V lost 3 bases and J lost 6; bases outside the gene matches: 11. CDR1 is SGDLS, CDR2 YYNGEE, per germline. CDR3 size: 17 residues.

CDR3 DNA, as far as it was read: TGCGCCAGCAAACCGGGACAGGGTGTCTACGAG. Translation: CASKPGQGVYE. The entire CDR3 protein reads CASKPGQGVYEQYF. The chain couples TRBV5-1 to TRBJ2-7; 9 nucleotides align to TRBD1. The read is 3 residues too short to cover the CDR3 end, so that end is filled in from the germline J gene. This CDR3 spans 14 amino acids. Germline CDR1 SGHRS, CDR2 YFSETQ. V was clipped by 6 bases and J by 3 bases; unmatched bases: 7.

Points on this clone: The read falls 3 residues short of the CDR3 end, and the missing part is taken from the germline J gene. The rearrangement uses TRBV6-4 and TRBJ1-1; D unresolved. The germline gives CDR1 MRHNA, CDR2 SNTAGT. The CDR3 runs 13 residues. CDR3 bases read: TGTGCCAGCAGTGACTCGCCAGGCTCCCAA. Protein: CASSDSPGSQ. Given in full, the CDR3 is CASSDSPGSQAFF.

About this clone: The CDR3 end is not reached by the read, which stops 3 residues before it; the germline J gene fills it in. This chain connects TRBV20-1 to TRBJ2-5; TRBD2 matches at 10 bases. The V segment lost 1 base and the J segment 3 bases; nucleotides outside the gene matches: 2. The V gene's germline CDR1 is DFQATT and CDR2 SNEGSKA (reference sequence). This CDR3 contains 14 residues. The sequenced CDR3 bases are TGCAGTGCTAGAGGGACTAGCGGCGAAGAGACC. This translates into CSARGTSGEET. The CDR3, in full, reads CSARGTSGEETQYF.

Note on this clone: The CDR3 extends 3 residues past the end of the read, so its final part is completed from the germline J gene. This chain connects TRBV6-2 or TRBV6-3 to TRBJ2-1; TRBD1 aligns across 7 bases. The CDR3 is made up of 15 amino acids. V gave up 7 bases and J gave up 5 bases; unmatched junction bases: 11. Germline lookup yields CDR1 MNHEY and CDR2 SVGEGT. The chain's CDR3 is CASIHGRQGDNEQFF. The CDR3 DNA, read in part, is TGTGCCAGCATCCATGGGAGACAGGGAGACAATGAG.

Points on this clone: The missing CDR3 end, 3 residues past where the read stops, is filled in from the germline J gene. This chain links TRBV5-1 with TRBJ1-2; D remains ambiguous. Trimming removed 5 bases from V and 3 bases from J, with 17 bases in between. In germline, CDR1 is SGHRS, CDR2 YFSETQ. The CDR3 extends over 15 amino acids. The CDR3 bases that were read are TGCGCCAGCAGTTTCGAGACGTGGAGGGACTATGGC. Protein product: CASSFETWRDYG. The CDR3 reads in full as CASSFETWRDYGYTF. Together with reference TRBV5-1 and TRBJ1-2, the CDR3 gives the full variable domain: KAGVTQTPRYLIKTRGQQVTLSCSPISGHRSVSWYQQTPGQGLQFLFEYFSETQRNKGNFPGRFSGRQFSNSRSEMNVSTLELGDSALYLCASSFETWRDYGYTFGSGTRLTVV.

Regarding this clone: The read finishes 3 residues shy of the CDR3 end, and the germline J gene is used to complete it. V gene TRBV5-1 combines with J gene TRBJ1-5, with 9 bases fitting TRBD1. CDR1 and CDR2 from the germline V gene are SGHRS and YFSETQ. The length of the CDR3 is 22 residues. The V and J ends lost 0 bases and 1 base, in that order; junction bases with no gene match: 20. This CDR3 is CASSLGETPGQGVIRSNQPQHF. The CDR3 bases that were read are TGCGCCAGCAGCTTGGGGGAAACTCCGGGACAGGGTGTGATAAGGAGCAATCAGCCC.

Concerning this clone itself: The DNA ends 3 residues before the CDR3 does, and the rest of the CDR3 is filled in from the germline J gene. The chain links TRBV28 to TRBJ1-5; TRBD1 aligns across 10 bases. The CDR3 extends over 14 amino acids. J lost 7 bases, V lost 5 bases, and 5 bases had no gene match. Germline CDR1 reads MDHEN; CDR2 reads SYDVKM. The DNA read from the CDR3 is TGTGCCAGCAGTCCGGGACAGGGGAACCAGCCC. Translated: CASSPGQGNQP. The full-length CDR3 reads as CASSPGQGNQPQHF.

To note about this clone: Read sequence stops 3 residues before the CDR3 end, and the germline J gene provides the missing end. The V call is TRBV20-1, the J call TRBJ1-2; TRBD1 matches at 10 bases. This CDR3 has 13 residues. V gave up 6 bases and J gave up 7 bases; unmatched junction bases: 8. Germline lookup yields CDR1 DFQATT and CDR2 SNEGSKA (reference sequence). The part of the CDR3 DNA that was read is TGCAGTGCGAAGAGACAGGGGGCTTTTGGC. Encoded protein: CSAKRQGAFG. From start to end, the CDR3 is CSAKRQGAFGYTF.

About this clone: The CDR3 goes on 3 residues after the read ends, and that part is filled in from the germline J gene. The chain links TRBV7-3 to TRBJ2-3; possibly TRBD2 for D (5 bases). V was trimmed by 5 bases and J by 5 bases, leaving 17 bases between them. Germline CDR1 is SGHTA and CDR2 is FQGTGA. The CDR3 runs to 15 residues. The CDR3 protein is CASSRTSGRRDTQYF. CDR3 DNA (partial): TGTGCCAGCAGCAGAACTAGTGGTAGGAGAGATACG. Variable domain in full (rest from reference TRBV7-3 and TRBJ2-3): GAGVSQTPSNKVTEKGKYVELRCDPISGHTALYWYRQSLGQGPEFLIYFQGTGAADDSGLPNDRFFAVRPEGSVSTLKIQRTERGDSAVYLCASSRTSGRRDTQYFGPGTRLTVL.

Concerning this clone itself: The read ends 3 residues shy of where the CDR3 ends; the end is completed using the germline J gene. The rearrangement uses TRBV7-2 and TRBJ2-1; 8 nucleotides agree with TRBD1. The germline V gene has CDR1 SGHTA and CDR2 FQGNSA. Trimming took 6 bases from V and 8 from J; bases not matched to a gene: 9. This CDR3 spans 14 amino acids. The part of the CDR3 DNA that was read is TGTGCCAGCAGTCGACAGGGGAATATCGATGAG. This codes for CASSRQGNIDE. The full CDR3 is CASSRQGNIDEQFF.

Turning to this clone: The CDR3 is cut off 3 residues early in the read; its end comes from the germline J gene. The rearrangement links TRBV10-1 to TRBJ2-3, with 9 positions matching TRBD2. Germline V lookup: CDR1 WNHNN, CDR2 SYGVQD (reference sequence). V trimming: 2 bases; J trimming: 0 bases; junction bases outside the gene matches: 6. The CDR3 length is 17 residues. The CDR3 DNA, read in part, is TGCGCCAGCAGTGAGGGAGGGACTAGCACTAGCACAGATACG. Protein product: CASSEGGTSTSTDT. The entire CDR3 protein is CASSEGGTSTSTDTQYF.

This chain's CDR3 is CASSLPSGGETQYF. Partial CDR3 DNA: TGCGCCAGCAGCTTACCTAGCGGGGGGGAGACC. This chain uses TRBV5-1 with TRBJ2-5; TRBD2 matches at 11 bases. Read coverage stops 3 residues before the CDR3 terminus; the germline J gene supplies the remainder. From germline, CDR1 is SGHRS and CDR2 YFSETQ. This CDR3 has 14 residues. With 2 bases clipped from V and 5 bases from J, the junction kept 2 bases outside the gene matches. Variable domain in full (rest from reference TRBV5-1 and TRBJ2-5): KAGVTQTPRYLIKTRGQQVTLSCSPISGHRSVSWYQQTPGQGLQFLFEYFSETQRNKGNFPGRFSGRQFSNSRSEMNVSTLELGDSALYLCASSLPSGGETQYFGPGTRLLVL.

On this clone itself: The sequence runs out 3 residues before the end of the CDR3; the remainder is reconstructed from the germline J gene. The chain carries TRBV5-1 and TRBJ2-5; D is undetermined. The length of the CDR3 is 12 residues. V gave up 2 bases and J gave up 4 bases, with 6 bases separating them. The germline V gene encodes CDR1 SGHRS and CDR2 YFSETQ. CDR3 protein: CASSLSLETQYF. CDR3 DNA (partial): TGCGCCAGCAGCTTATCATTAGAGACC.

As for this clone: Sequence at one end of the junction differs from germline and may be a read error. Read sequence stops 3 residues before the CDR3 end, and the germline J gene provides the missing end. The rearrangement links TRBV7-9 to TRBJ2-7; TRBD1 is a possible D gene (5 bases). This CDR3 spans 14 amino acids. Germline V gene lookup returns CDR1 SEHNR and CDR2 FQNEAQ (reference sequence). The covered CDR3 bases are TGTGCCAGCAGCTTATTGACAGCCTCCGACGAG. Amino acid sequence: CASSLLTASDE. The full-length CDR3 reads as CASSLLTASDEQYF. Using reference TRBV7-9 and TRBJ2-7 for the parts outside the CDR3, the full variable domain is DTGVSQNPRHKITKRGQNVTFRCDPISEHNRLYWYRQTLGQGPEFLTYFQNEAQLEKSRLLSDRFSAERPKGSFSTLEIQRTEQGDSAMYLCASSLLTASDEQYFGPGTRLTVT.

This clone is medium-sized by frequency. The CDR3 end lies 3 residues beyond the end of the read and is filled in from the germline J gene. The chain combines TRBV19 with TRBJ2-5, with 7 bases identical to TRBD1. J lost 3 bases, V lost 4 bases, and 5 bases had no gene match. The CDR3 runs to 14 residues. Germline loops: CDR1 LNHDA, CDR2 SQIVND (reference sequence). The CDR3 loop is CASSKVDRKETQYF. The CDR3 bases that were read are TGTGCCAGTAGTAAGGTGGACAGGAAAGAGACC.

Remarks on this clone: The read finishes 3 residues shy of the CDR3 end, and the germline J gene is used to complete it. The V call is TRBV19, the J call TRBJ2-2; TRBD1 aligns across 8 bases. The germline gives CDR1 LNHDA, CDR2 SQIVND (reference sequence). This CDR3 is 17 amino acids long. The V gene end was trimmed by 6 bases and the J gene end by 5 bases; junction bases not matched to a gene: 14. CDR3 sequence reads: CASRKNFDRGRTGELFF. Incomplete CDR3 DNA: TGTGCCAGTAGGAAGAACTTTGACAGGGGAAGGACCGGGGAG.

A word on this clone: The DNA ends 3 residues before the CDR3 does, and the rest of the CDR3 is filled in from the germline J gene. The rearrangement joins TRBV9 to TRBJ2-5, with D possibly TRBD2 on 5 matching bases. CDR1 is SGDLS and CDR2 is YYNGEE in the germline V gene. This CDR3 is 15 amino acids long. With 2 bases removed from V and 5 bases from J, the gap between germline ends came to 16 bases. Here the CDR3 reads CASSVDLGGWETQYF. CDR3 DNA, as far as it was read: TGTGCCAGCAGCGTGGATCTAGGCGGGTGGGAGACC.

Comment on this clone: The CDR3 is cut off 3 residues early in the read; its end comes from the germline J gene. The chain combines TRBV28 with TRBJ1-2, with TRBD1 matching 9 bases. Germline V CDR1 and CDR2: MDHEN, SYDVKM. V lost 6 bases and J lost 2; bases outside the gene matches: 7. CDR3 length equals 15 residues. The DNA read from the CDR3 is TGTGCCAGCAGGCCCGACAGGGGGTTCAACTATGGC. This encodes CASRPDRGFNYG. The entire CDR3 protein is CASRPDRGFNYGYTF.